The next 22 T cell receptor beta chains were all read from a single sample in a study of shared clonotypes between healthy human individuals. Sequenced by immunoSEQ multiplex PCR; TCRdb stores in-frame clones only, minus some. Among 2 million to 2.5 million clones listed, approximately 90% were seen once. Input material: naive CD4+ T cells from PBMCs. Subset defined: CD45RA+ positively selected. The receptors stem from a man younger than 35 in good health. Some clones in this sample may be carry-over from other donors' samples.

The chain uses TRBV18 and TRBJ2-7; 7 nucleotides line up with TRBD2. The CDR3 has 15 residues. Germline CDR1 is KGHSH and CDR2 is LQKENI. V lost 3 bases, J lost 5 bases, and 10 bases stayed unmatched. CDR3 sequence reads: CASSPLPGGRDEQYF. The CDR3 DNA follows: TGTGCCAGCTCACCCTTACCCGGCGGGAGAGACGAGCAGTACTTC.

The rearrangement joins TRBV4-3 to TRBJ2-5, with D perhaps assigned TRBD1 or TRBD2 (5 bases each). In germline, CDR1 is LGHNA, CDR2 YSLEER. Trimming took 1 base from V and 5 from J, leaving 11 bases between them. The CDR3 is 14 residues long. The CDR3 spells CASSQGGDLETQYF. CDR3 DNA: TGCGCCAGCAGCCAAGGAGGGGATCTCGAGACCCAGTACTTC.

Of note for this clone: The same CDR3 arises from other DNA sequences in this sample as well. This chain uses TRBV30 with TRBJ2-5; 7 positions match TRBD2. In germline, CDR1 is GTSNPN, CDR2 SVGIG (reference sequence). This CDR3 region has 12 residues. V was clipped by 3 bases and J by 4 bases; unmatched bases: 2. The CDR3 nucleotides read TGTGCCTGGAGCGGCGGGGGAGAGACCCAGTACTTC. The encoded protein is CAWSGGGETQYF.

Concerning this clone itself: Within the sample, other DNA sequences also encode this same CDR3. The genes are TRBV28 and TRBJ2-5; perhaps D is TRBD1 or TRBD2 (5 bases each). This CDR3 comprises 13 residues. V dropped 3 bases and J dropped 5 bases, with 10 bases sitting between them. CDR1 MDHEN and CDR2 SYDVKM come from the germline V gene. CDR3 DNA: TGTGCCAGCAGTTTTGGGGGAAGGGAGACCCAGTACTTC. This translates into CASSFGGRETQYF. Complete variable domain (other parts from reference TRBV28 and TRBJ2-5): DVKVTQSSRYLVKRTGEKVFLECVQDMDHENMFWYRQDPGLGLRLIYFSYDVKMKEKGDIPEGYSVSREKKERFSLILESASTNQTSMYLCASSFGGRETQYFGPGTRLLVL.

The chain uses TRBV19 and TRBJ2-5, with no clear D. CDR1 LNHDA and CDR2 SQIVND come from the germline V gene (reference sequence). Between the trimmed V and J ends, which lost 3 bases and 1 base, there was a span of 9 bases. The CDR3 totals 14 residues. CDR3 sequence reads: CASSMHGAQETQYF. The CDR3 nucleotides read TGTGCCAGTAGTATGCACGGCGCCCAAGAGACCCAGTACTTC.

This rearrangement joins TRBV6-1 to TRBJ1-5, with D hard to call. Per germline, CDR1 MNHNS and CDR2 SASEGT. V dropped 2 bases and J dropped 7 bases, with 15 bases sitting between them. The CDR3 runs 15 residues. The CDR3: CASSESAGPWQPQHF. As DNA, the CDR3 is TGTGCCAGCAGTGAATCGGCAGGACCCTGGCAGCCCCAGCATTTT.

J is TRBJ1-2 and V is TRBV7-2, with D perhaps matching TRBD1 (6 bases). V lost 5 bases and J 7 bases, leaving 17 bases between the germline ends. This CDR3 is built from 14 residues. Germline V gene sequence: CDR1 SGHTA, CDR2 FQGNSA. As DNA, the CDR3 is TGTGCCAGCAGCCCCCAGGGGCCCTTAAGTGGCTACACCTTC. It encodes CASSPQGPLSGYTF.

Note on this clone: This sample includes further DNA sequences coding for the same CDR3. The CDR3 is CASSQGLAGNNEQFF. The CDR3 DNA sequence: TGTGCCAGCAGCCAAGGCCTAGCGGGGAACAATGAGCAGTTCTTC. This chain uses TRBV14 with TRBJ2-1; 9 bases are a match to TRBD2. The CDR3 has 15 residues. Germline-derived CDR1 and CDR2 are SGHDN and FVKESK. J gave up 5 bases and V 1 base, and 3 bases lay outside the gene matches.

In DNA form, the CDR3 reads TGTGCTAGTGCAGGGGTCGCAGATACGCAGTATTTT. As protein: CASAGVADTQYF. V and J are TRBV12-5 and TRBJ2-3, with D perhaps matching TRBD1 (6 bases). Deletions cut 7 bases from V and 4 bases from J, with 9 bases between. The V gene's germline CDR1 is LGHNT and CDR2 FRNRAP. This CDR3 has 12 residues.

The chain joins TRBV7-3 to TRBJ1-2; 7 nucleotides match TRBD1. This CDR3 has 13 residues. The J segment lost 8 bases and the V segment lost 5 bases, leaving 8 bases of the junction unmatched. Looked up from germline, CDR1 is SGHTA and CDR2 is FQGTGA. CDR3 residues: CASSPTGSGGYTF. The CDR3 bases are TGTGCCAGCAGCCCGACAGGGTCAGGGGGCTACACCTTC.

The J gene is TRBJ1-4, the V gene TRBV6-5; the D is unclear. Germline CDR1 MNHEY, CDR2 SVGAGI. This CDR3 spans 15 amino acids. V was pared by 4 bases and J by 7 bases, with 16 bases between. CDR3 sequence (DNA): TGTGCCAGCAGTTCCCCGACCAAGTCCGGTGAAAAACTGTTTTTT. This encodes CASSSPTKSGEKLFF.

The rearrangement joins TRBV5-1 to TRBJ2-3; TRBD2 might be the D (5 bases). Germline V CDR1 and CDR2: SGHRS, YFSETQ. The CDR3 has 15 residues. V lost 4 bases and J lost 0, with 12 bases in between. CDR3 DNA sequence: TGCGCCAGCAGCCCACTGCGGACTAGCACAGATACGCAGTATTTT. Its protein product is CASSPLRTSTDTQYF.

Notes on this clone: Other DNA sequences in this sample translate to the same CDR3. V is TRBV5-1 and J is TRBJ2-5; tentatively, D is TRBD2 (6 bases). The CDR3 is made up of 15 amino acids. V lost 0 bases to trimming and J lost 5 bases, with 14 bases between them. The germline gives CDR1 SGHRS, CDR2 YFSETQ. For the CDR3, the DNA is TGCGCCAGCAGCTTGGGGCAGGGAGGAGGTGAGACCCAGTACTTC. This codes for CASSLGQGGGETQYF.

The V call is TRBV2, the J call TRBJ2-6; D is possibly TRBD1 (6 bases). V was cut by 7 bases and J by 0 bases, with 13 bases left in between. The germline gives CDR1 SNHLY, CDR2 FYNNEI. There are 16 residues in the CDR3. CDR3 amino acids: CASTGNRVSGANVLTF. Here the CDR3 DNA reads TGTGCCAGCACCGGGAACAGGGTCTCTGGGGCCAACGTCCTGACTTTC.

The chain uses TRBV12-5 and TRBJ2-1; 14 bases fit TRBD2. The germline V gene has CDR1 LGHNT and CDR2 FRNRAP. V gave up 1 base and J gave up 3 bases; unmatched junction bases: 20. The length of the CDR3 is 23 residues. The CDR3 DNA sequence: TGTGCTAGTGGTTTGGACGCTTGGGTTGTCGGGACTAGCGGGAGTTCAGACTACAATGAGCAGTTCTTC. This sequence encodes CASGLDAWVVGTSGSSDYNEQFF.

The chain employs TRBV9 and TRBJ2-5; D tentatively reads TRBD1 or TRBD2 (6 bases each). Germline V CDR1 and CDR2: SGDLS, YYNGEE. The ends were cut back, 1 base at V and 4 bases at J, with 11 bases in the middle. The CDR3 consists of 14 residues. CDR3 region: CASSVIGGSETQYF. The DNA of the CDR3 is TGTGCCAGCAGCGTAATAGGGGGGTCAGAGACCCAGTACTTC.

This clone was detected only once. The chain couples TRBV7-8 to TRBJ2-7; TRBD2 is a possible D gene (7 bases). V was trimmed by 5 bases and J by 2 bases, leaving 16 bases between them. The CDR3 covers 15 residues. Germline values: CDR1 SGHVS, CDR2 FQNEAQ. CDR3 residues: CASSTNGGGPYEQYF. The CDR3, as DNA: TGTGCCAGCAGCACCAATGGGGGGGGCCCCTACGAGCAGTACTTC.

The rearrangement uses TRBV9 and TRBJ2-1; 8 nucleotides line up with TRBD2. V was pared by 6 bases and J by 5 bases, with 7 bases of the junction left unmatched. Germline loops: CDR1 SGDLS, CDR2 YYNGEE. There are 14 residues in the CDR3. DNA of the CDR3: TGTGCCAGCAACCGGGTAGCGGGGCACAATGAGCAGTTCTTC. Protein sequence: CASNRVAGHNEQFF.

Concerning this clone: The same CDR3 also results from other DNA sequences found in this sample. In DNA form, the CDR3 reads TGTGCCAGCAGGGCAGACAGGAACACTGAAGCTTTCTTT. This sequence encodes CASRADRNTEAFF. The chain has TRBV2 and TRBJ1-1; possible D gene TRBD1, 5 bases. The CDR3 has 13 residues. The germline V and J ends were trimmed by 6 bases and 1 base, with 9 bases remaining between them. CDR1 and CDR2 (germline): SNHLY, FYNNEI.

The rearrangement links TRBV4-3 to TRBJ1-1, with D possibly TRBD1 on 5 matching bases. The V and J ends lost 2 bases and 1 base respectively, with 17 bases between them. Germline V gene data show CDR1 as LGHNA and CDR2 as YSLEER. This CDR3 has 17 amino acids. CDR3 in DNA: TGCGCCAGCAGCCAACTAGTGGGCAGGGACGCGAACACTGAAGCTTTCTTT. As protein: CASSQLVGRDANTEAFF.

The V gene is TRBV19, the J gene TRBJ1-3; unclear D gene. With 9 bases removed from V and 4 bases from J, the gap between germline ends came to 16 bases. CDR3 length: 14 amino acids. Germline V CDR1 and CDR2: LNHDA, SQIVND (reference sequence). The CDR3 region is CASGRTAGGNTIYF. The CDR3 DNA reads as TGTGCCAGCGGTCGAACAGCCGGGGGAAACACCATATATTTT.

The rearrangement joins TRBV28 to TRBJ2-7; tentative D call: TRBD2 (7 bases). The CDR3 sequence is 15 residues long. The germline V gene has CDR1 MDHEN and CDR2 SYDVKM. With 6 bases removed from V and 7 bases from J, the gap between germline ends came to 22 bases. The CDR3 nucleotides are TGTGCCAGCAGCCTTAGGGCGGGGGCCCGGGTAGAGCAGTACTTC. Translated, it gives CASSLRAGARVEQYF.